This T cell receptor beta chain was captured in a study of blood T cell repertoires in COVID-19. Study background: The cDNA or gDNA used as material had been derived from T cells, B-cell-depleted T cells, or PBMCs.

V dropped 4 bases and J dropped 5 bases, with 15 bases sitting between them. The CDR3 spans 15 residues. The V gene's germline CDR1 is SGHAT and CDR2 FQNNGV. Generated by immunoSEQ multiplex PCR, the TCRdb table keeps only in-frame clones and is missing some. The sample lists approximately 100,000 clones; just under 95% were seen once. This TCR came from a man in his 70s with acute or convalescent COVID-19. The sample was peripheral blood. The chain is built from TRBV11-2 and TRBJ2-1; TRBD2 might be the D (6 bases). CDR3 region: CASSSILAWDNEQFF. As DNA, the CDR3 is TGTGCCAGCAGCTCTATACTAGCCTGGGACAATGAGCAGTTCTTC.